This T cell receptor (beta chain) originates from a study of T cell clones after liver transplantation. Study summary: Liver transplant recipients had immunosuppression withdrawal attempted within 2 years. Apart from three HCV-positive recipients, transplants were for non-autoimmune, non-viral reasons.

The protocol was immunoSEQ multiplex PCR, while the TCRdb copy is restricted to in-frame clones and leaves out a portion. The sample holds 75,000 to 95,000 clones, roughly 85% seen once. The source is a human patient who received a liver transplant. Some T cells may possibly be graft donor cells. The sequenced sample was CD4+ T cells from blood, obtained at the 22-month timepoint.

This CDR3 is CASRGDGSSYEQYF. The DNA for the CDR3 is TGTGCCAGCAGGGGGGACGGAAGCTCCTACGAGCAGTACTTC. This sequence joins TRBV6-5 and TRBJ2-7; D may match TRBD1 or TRBD2 (5 bases each). The CDR3 consists of 14 residues. Germline V gene sequence: CDR1 MNHEY, CDR2 SVGAGI. V lost 6 bases, J lost 0 bases, and 12 bases lay in between.